Each of the 3 T cell receptor beta chains below was sequenced from the same sample in a study of T cell changes during pregnancy in multiple sclerosis. Here immunoSEQ multiplex PCR was the method, and the copy in TCRdb shows in-frame clones only, minus some. The data contain about 49,000 clones, just under 95% of them singletons. This material consisted of CD8+ T cells from peripheral blood mononuclear cells, taken in the first trimester of pregnancy. The receptors originated from a female donor with multiple sclerosis, enrolled in a pregnancy study.

The V gene is TRBV12-5, the J gene TRBJ2-7; TRBD2 matches at 11 bases. J lost 4 bases, V lost 0 bases, and 11 bases had no gene match. This CDR3 spans 18 amino acids. Germline values: CDR1 LGHNT, CDR2 FRNRAP. DNA for the CDR3: TGTGCTAGTGGTTTGGTAAAACTGACTAGCGGGAAGATGTACGAGCAGTACTTC. It codes for CASGLVKLTSGKMYEQYF. Together with reference TRBV12-5 and TRBJ2-7, the CDR3 gives the full variable domain: DARVTQTPRHKVTEMGQEVTMRCQPILGHNTVFWYRQTMMQGLELLAYFRNRAPLDDSGMPKDRFSAEMPDATLATLKIQPSEPRDSAVYFCASGLVKLTSGKMYEQYFGPGTRLTVT.

The gene calls are TRBV14 and TRBJ2-7, with 9 bases identical to TRBD2. CDR1 is SGHDN, CDR2 FVKESK, per germline. V lost 2 bases and J lost 4; bases outside the gene matches: 9. The CDR3 is 16 residues long. The CDR3: CASSQLAGEASYEQYF. The DNA for the CDR3 is TGTGCCAGCAGCCAATTAGCGGGAGAGGCATCTTACGAGCAGTACTTC.

This clone was found once. The chain links TRBV30 to TRBJ2-7; the match to TRBD2 covers 8 bases. The ends lost 3 bases at V and 3 bases at J; junction bases unmatched: 7. Germline CDR1 GTSNPN, CDR2 SVGIG (reference sequence). CDR3 length: 14 residues. CDR3 in amino acids: CAWRSSGSIYEQYF. CDR3 in DNA: TGTGCCTGGAGATCAAGCGGGAGTATCTACGAGCAGTACTTC.